The clone carrying this TCR beta chain has just one count. Its antigen is still unknown. The study drew the donors from its approximately 110-subject validation cohort, separate from the roughly 700-subject first cohort. The protocol was immunoSEQ multiplex PCR, while the TCRdb copy is restricted to in-frame clones and leaves out a portion. The sample includes some 160,000 clones, about nine tenths of them seen just once. The CDR3 covers 14 residues. Germline CDR1 and CDR2: SQVTM and ANQGSEA. With 7 bases clipped from V and 4 bases from J, the junction kept 8 bases outside the gene matches. The record originates from a study of cytomegalovirus exposure and HLA in healthy donors. Findings and caveats of the study: In vitro experiments confirmed that three CMV-associated chains were specific for CMV antigens. In the 120 or so validation repertoires, about 94% of cluster scores exceeded 0, per a later analysis.

This TCR was recovered from a man younger than 30 in good health and CMV-seronegative. The sample was PBMCs. V gene TRBV29-1 combines with J gene TRBJ2-5; 11 positions match TRBD2. The CDR3 DNA reads TGCAGCGCCAGCCTAGCGGGAGGCGGAGAGACCCAGTACTTC. Its translation is CSASLAGGGETQYF. The full variable domain, its missing parts supplied by reference TRBV29-1 and TRBJ2-5, is SAVISQKPSRDICQRGTSLTIQCQVDSQVTMMFWYRQQPGQSLTLIATANQGSEATYESGFVIDKFPISRPNLTFSTLTVSNMSPEDSSIYLCSASLAGGGETQYFGPGTRLLVL.